This T cell receptor (beta chain) was sequenced for a study of blood T cell repertoires in COVID-19 (TCRdb year 2020). Regarding the complete study: Samples from collaborators originated in the United States, Italy and Spain and spanned both the acute and convalescent phases of COVID-19. Where available, HLA class I and class II types were obtained from metadata supplied by the sample provider rather than from assay-based typing. Nearly every sample came with metadata listing a de-identified subject ID, COVID-19 status, age in years and sex. Samples came from the ongoing ImmuneRACE study (first 160 participants) plus 1,254 subjects from 6 global collaborators. The dataset comprised deeply sampled blood TCRbeta repertoires from subjects exposed to, actively infected with, or recovered from COVID-19. A freely available public database, intended as a resource for researchers studying the immune response to SARS-CoV-2, is where the repertoires were released. The prospective study material was composed of cDNA or gDNA derived from T cells, B-cell-depleted T cells, or PBMCs.

Worth noting for this clone: Its antigen specificity is not known. Base qualities are missing; no much larger clone stands one base away.

General study outcomes and caveats: Clinical and demographic metadata were provided uncurated, with the amount varying by source and participant.

The immunoSEQ Assay, a bias-controlled multiplex PCR, was used to amplify TCRbeta CDR3 regions from genomic DNA. The authors' pipeline ran thus. The number of nucleated cells in each sample was estimated from the amplification of reference gene primers within the assay. Sequence reads were collapsed and filtered to measure the absolute abundance of every unique TCRbeta CDR3 rearrangement. For each sample, productive Simpson clonality was calculated as the square root of Simpson's diversity index over productive rearrangements. TCRdb took this table from immuneACCESS and kept in-frame rearrangements with V and J called. Such tables lack part of the clones; where checked against another copy, unresolved V genes explain under half of the gap, and the rest is unexplained. D and trimming come from the DNA, and the V and J calls and clone size come from that table. The sample includes approximately 180,000 clones, with around nine tenths observed a single time. The ten most abundant clones make up 4.4% of the sample.

From its cysteine to its phenylalanine, the CDR3 spans 14 amino acids. Only the CDR3 DNA is retained, 42 bases long and in frame from the first base. CDR1 is given as KGHSH and CDR2 as LQKENI, both from the germline V gene. V loses 4 bases at its end and J loses 6 bases; junction bases beyond the gene matches: 8. The collaborating institutions used their own protocols to collect whole blood in K2EDTA tubes. For TCRbeta analysis, collaborators shipped samples in one of three forms: frozen whole blood, isolated PBMCs, or DNA extracted from either of those sample types. The chain employs TRBV18 and TRBJ1-1; 7 of the junction bases match TRBD1. The sequenced sample consisted of peripheral blood. The sequence was obtained from a human donor in a cohort sampled during active COVID-19. The DNA reads TGTGCCAGCTCACAAGGGGGCGTTGGGGCTGAAGCTTTCTTT. It translates as CASSQGGVGAEAFF.